This TCR beta chain was retrieved from a study of shared clonotypes between healthy human individuals. The germline V and J ends were trimmed by 1 base and 8 bases, with 8 bases remaining between them. CDR1 and CDR2 (germline): SGHDN, FVKESK. This CDR3 has 13 residues. How the authors handled the data: ImmunoSEQ supplied junction-only sequences lacking quality scores, so filtering was different. Method: immunoSEQ multiplex PCR; TCRdb's copy keeps in-frame clones and lacks some. The DNA gave D and trimming, while V, J and clone size come from that table. The data show around 980,000 clones, around 78% seen once.

The V gene is TRBV14, the J gene TRBJ1-4; D is ambiguous. The clonotype comes from a man between 18 and 35 years old in good health. Some clones in this sample may be carry-over from other donors' samples. Source material: memory CD4+ T cells from PBMCs. Noted subset: CD45RA-negative fraction. CDR3: CASSQGLREKLFF. CDR3 nucleotides: TGTGCCAGCAGCCAAGGTCTGAGGGAAAAACTGTTTTTT.